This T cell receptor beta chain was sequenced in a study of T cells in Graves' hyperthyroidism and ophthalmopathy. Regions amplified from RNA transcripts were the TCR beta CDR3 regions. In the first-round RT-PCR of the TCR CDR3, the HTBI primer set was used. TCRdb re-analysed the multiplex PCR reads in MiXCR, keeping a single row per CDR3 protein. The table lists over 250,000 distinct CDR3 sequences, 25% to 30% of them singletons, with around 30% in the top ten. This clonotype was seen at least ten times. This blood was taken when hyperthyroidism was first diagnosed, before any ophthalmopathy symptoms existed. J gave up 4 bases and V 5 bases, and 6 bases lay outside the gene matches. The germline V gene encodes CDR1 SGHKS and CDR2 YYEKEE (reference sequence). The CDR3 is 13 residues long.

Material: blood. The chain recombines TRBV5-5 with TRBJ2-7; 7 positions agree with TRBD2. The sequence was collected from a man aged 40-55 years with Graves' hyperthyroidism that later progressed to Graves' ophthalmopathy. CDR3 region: CASRFVGGYEQYF. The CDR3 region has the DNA TGTGCCAGCAGGTTTGTGGGAGGGTACGAGCAGTACTTC.